A single sample gave rise to the 12 T cell receptor beta chains below, sequenced in a study of blood T cell repertoires in COVID-19. Measured with immunoSEQ multiplex PCR; TCRdb has only the in-frame clones, and not every one. Of some 240,000 clones listed, approximately 83% were seen once; the top ten hold less than 4%. Specimen: PBMCs or T cells enriched from blood (not recorded which). The receptor set was obtained from a middle-aged woman with acute COVID-19.

V and J are TRBV6-5 and TRBJ2-7; D perhaps matches TRBD1 (6 bases). The germline gives CDR1 MNHEY, CDR2 SVGAGI. V lost 2 bases, J lost 1 base, and 15 bases lay in between. The CDR3 is 16 amino acids. The CDR3, as DNA: TGTGCCAGCAGTTACACCGGGACACGGGCGTCCTACGAGCAGTACTTC. Translating it yields CASSYTGTRASYEQYF.

This chain uses TRBV5-6 with TRBJ1-6; D not certain. This CDR3 is 17 amino acids long. CDR1 is SGHDT and CDR2 is YYEEEE in the germline V gene. V shed 4 bases and J shed 10 bases, with 24 bases lying between them. In DNA, the CDR3 is TGTGCCAGCAGCCTCCTCCTTCACCGGGAAGAAACCTCACCCCTCCACTTT. Protein sequence: CASSLLLHREETSPLHF.

In this sample, this clone turned up once. The chain couples TRBV19 to TRBJ1-4, with D maybe TRBD1 (5 bases). The germline gives CDR1 LNHDA, CDR2 SQIVND (reference sequence). This CDR3 is 14 amino acids long. Trimming removed 3 bases at V and 10 bases at J, with 15 bases between. CDR3 nucleotides: TGTGCCAGTAGTATCGGAACAGGATACGTAAAACTGTTTTTT. Its protein is CASSIGTGYVKLFF.

The rearrangement links TRBV14 to TRBJ2-1; D gene unclear. The CDR3 consists of 15 residues. Trimming pared 0 bases from V and 5 bases from J, leaving 11 bases between. Germline V gene sequence: CDR1 SGHDN, CDR2 FVKESK. CDR3 protein: CASSQDQWLDNEQFF. The CDR3 DNA is TGTGCCAGCAGCCAAGATCAGTGGTTGGACAATGAGCAGTTCTTC.

The rearrangement uses TRBV7-8 and TRBJ1-2; D possibly corresponds to TRBD1 (6 bases). Between the trimmed V and J ends, which lost 1 base and 5 bases, there was a span of 11 bases. The CDR3 runs to 14 residues. Germline CDR1 reads SGHVS; CDR2 reads FQNEAQ. The chain's CDR3 is CASSLDPQGYGYTF. CDR3 sequence (DNA): TGTGCCAGCAGCTTAGATCCACAGGGTTATGGCTACACCTTC.

The CDR3 loop is CASSLLTETDTQYF. The CDR3 DNA is TGTGCCAGCAGCTTGTTAACAGAAACAGATACGCAGTATTTT. The V call is TRBV5-5, the J call TRBJ2-3; D not certain. The CDR3 covers 14 residues. V shed 1 base and J shed 3 bases, with 9 bases lying between them. From germline, CDR1 is SGHKS and CDR2 YYEKEE (reference sequence).

This clone was recorded only once. This chain connects TRBV29-1 to TRBJ2-5, with TRBD1 identical over 8 bases. The V gene end was trimmed by 5 bases and the J gene end by 6 bases; junction bases not matched to a gene: 11. The CDR3 consists of 14 residues. Germline CDR1 SQVTM, CDR2 ANQGSEA. The CDR3 is CSVPRTGTRKTQYF. In DNA, the CDR3 is TGCAGCGTTCCGCGGACAGGGACCAGGAAGACCCAGTACTTC.

The CDR3 protein is CASSPTGGPGEQYF. Written as DNA, the CDR3 is TGTGCCAGCAGCCCAACGGGAGGGCCTGGCGAGCAGTACTTC. The chain is built from TRBV11-2 and TRBJ2-7; 8 nucleotides agree with TRBD2. In germline, CDR1 is SGHAT, CDR2 FQNNGV. After removal of 5 bases from V and 6 bases from J, the junction contained 9 bases not matched to a gene. The CDR3 covers 14 residues. Filled out from reference TRBV11-2 and TRBJ2-7, the complete variable domain reads EAGVAQSPRYKIIEKRQSVAFWCNPISGHATLYWYQQILGQGPKLLIQFQNNGVVDDSQLPKDRFSAERLKGVDSTLKIQPAKLEDSAVYLCASSPTGGPGEQYFGPGTRLTVT.

In this sample, this clone turned up once. The genes are TRBV7-6 and TRBJ2-5; TRBD1 might be the D (5 bases). Germline-derived CDR1 and CDR2 are SGHVS and FNYEAQ. V shed 5 bases and J shed 5 bases, with 21 bases lying between them. The CDR3 is 16 amino acids. CDR3 in DNA: TGTGCCAGCAGCCACCCCGGCCCGGAAAGGGGCGAGACCCAGTACTTC. Translating it yields CASSHPGPERGETQYF.

The chain is built from TRBV30 and TRBJ2-7; 12 bases fit TRBD2. This CDR3 region has 18 residues. Germline CDR1 and CDR2: GTSNPN and SVGIG (reference sequence). V was clipped by 1 base and J by 1 base; unmatched bases: 11. The CDR3 here is CAWSGLASGRAESYEQYF. The CDR3 region has the DNA TGTGCCTGGAGTGGATTGGCTAGCGGGAGGGCCGAATCCTACGAGCAGTACTTC.

This clone is labeled medium-sized. This sequence joins TRBV9 and TRBJ2-2; D is ambiguous. The V end lost 8 bases, the J end lost 1 base, and 9 bases lay between the germline ends. The length of the CDR3 is 13 residues. Germline values: CDR1 SGDLS, CDR2 YYNGEE. The CDR3: CASDKGNTGELFF. The CDR3 DNA follows: TGTGCCAGTGACAAAGGGAACACCGGGGAGCTGTTTTTT.

In its sample, this clone was seen a few times. The chain is built from TRBV30 and TRBJ1-3, with D possibly matching TRBD1 (5 bases). V was trimmed by 4 bases and J by 3 bases, leaving 7 bases between them. Per germline, CDR1 GTSNPN and CDR2 SVGIG (reference sequence). This CDR3 spans 12 amino acids. CDR3 DNA sequence: TGTGCCTGGAAAGGGGTTGGAAACACCATATATTTT. Its translation is CAWKGVGNTIYF.